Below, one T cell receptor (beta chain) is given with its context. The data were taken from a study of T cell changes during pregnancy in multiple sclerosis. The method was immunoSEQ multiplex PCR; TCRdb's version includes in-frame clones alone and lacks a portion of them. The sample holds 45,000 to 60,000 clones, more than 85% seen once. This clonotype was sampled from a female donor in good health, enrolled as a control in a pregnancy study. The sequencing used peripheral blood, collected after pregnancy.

In nucleotides, the CDR3 is TGCGCCAGCAGCCGGACTAGCGGAGAGACCCAGTACTTC. Its translation: CASSRTSGETQYF. The chain has TRBV5-1 and TRBJ2-5; 10 positions match TRBD2. CDR3 length: 13 residues. Looked up from germline, CDR1 is SGHRS and CDR2 is YFSETQ. The J segment lost 4 bases and the V segment lost 4 bases, leaving 1 base of the junction unmatched.